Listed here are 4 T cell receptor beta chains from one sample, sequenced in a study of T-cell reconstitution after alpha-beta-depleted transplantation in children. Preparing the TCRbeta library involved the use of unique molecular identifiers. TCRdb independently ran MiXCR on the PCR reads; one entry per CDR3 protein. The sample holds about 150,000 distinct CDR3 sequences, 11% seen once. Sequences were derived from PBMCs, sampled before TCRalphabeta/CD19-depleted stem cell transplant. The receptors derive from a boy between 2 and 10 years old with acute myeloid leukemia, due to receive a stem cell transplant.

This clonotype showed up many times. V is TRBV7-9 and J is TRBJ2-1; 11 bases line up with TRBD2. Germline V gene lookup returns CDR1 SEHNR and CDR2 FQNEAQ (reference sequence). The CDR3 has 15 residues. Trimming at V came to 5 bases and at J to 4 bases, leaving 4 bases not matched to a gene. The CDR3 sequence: CASSKTSGIYNEQFF. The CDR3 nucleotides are TGTGCCAGCAGCAAGACTAGCGGGATTTACAATGAGCAGTTCTTC.

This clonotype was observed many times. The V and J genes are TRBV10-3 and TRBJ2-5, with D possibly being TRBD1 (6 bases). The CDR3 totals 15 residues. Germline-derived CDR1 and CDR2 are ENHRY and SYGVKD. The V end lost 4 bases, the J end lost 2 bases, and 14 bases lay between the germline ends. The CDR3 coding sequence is TGTGCCATCAGTGCCACAGGGACGCGGCAAGAGACCCAGTACTTC. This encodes CAISATGTRQETQYF.

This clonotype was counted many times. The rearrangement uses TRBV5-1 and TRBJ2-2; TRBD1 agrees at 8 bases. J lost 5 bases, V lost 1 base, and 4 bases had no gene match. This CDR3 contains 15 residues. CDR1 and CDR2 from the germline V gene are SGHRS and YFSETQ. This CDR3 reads CASSLMRQGTGELFF. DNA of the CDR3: TGCGCCAGCAGCTTGATGAGACAGGGGACCGGGGAGCTGTTTTTT. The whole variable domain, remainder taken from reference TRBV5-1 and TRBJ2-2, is KAGVTQTPRYLIKTRGQQVTLSCSPISGHRSVSWYQQTPGQGLQFLFEYFSETQRNKGNFPGRFSGRQFSNSRSEMNVSTLELGDSALYLCASSLMRQGTGELFFGEGSRLTVL.

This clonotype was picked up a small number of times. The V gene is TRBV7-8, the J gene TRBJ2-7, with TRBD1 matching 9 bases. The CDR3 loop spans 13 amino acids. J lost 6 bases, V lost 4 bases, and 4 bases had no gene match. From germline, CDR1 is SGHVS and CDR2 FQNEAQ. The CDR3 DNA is TGTGCCAGCAGCTCGGGACAGGGTTTCGAGCAGTACGTC. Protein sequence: CASSSGQGFEQYV.